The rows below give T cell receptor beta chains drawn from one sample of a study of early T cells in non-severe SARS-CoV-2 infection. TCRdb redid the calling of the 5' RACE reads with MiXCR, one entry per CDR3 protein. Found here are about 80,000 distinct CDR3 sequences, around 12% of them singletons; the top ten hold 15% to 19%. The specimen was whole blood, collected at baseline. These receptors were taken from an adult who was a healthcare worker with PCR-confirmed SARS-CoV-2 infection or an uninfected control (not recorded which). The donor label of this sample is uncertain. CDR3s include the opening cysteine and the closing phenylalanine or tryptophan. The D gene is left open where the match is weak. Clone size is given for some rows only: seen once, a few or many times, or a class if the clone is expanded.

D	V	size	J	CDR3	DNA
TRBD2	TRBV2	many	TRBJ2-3	CASITSGTRGTQYF	TGTGCCAGCATCACTAGCGGGACAAGGGGTACGCAGTATTTT
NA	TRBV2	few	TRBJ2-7	CASKGRYEQYF	TGTGCCAGCAAGGGCCGCTACGAGCAGTACTTC
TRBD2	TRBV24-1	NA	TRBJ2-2	CATSARGGSNTGELFF	TGTGCCACCAGTGCCCGCGGGGGTTCGAACACCGGGGAGCTGTTTTTT
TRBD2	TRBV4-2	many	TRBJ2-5	CASSQESGGGVETQYF	TGTGCCAGCAGCCAAGAAAGTGGGGGAGGGGTCGAGACCCAGTACTTC
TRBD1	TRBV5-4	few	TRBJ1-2	CASSAGTGLAYGYTF	TGTGCCAGCAGCGCCGGGACAGGGTTAGCCTATGGCTACACCTTC
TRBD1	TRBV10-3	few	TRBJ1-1	CAISGQGPPEAFF	TGTGCCATCAGTGGACAGGGGCCGCCTGAAGCTTTCTTT
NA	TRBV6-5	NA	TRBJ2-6	CASSYSSGANVLTF	TGTGCCAGCAGTTACAGCTCTGGGGCCAACGTCCTGACTTTC
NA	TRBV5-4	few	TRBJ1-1	CASSLDGIQAFF	TGTGCCAGCAGCTTGGACGGGATTCAAGCTTTCTTT
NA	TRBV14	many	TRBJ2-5	CASSQDLVSQETQYF	TGTGCCAGCAGCCAAGATTTGGTTTCGCAAGAGACCCAGTACTTC
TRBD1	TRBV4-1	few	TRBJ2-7	CASSQVSGTGSYEQYF	TGCGCCAGCAGCCAAGTGTCGGGGACAGGGTCATACGAGCAGTACTTC
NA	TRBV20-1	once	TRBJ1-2	CSASPYRDYGYTF	TGCAGTGCTAGCCCCTATAGAGACTATGGCTACACCTTC
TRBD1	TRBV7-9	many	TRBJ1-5	CASSQGQEQHF	TGTGCCAGCAGCCAGGGACAGGAGCAGCATTTT
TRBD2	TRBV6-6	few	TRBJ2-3	CASSFRRGDTQYF	TGTGCCAGCAGTTTCCGGCGGGGGGATACGCAGTATTTT
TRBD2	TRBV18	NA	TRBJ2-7	CASSPPGGDEQYF	TGTGCCAGCTCACCCCCCGGGGGGGACGAGCAGTACTTC
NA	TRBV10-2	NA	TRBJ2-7	CASTPQGYEQYF	TGCGCCAGCACTCCTCAAGGTTACGAGCAGTACTTC
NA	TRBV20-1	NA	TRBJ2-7	CSAQPGPLTSYEQYF	TGCAGCGCCCAACCGGGACCCCTAACGTCCTACGAGCAGTACTTC
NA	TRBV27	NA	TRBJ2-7	CASSFGQFYEQYF	TGTGCCAGCAGTTTTGGACAGTTTTACGAGCAGTACTTC
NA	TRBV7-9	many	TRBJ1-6	CASSLPMGSSYNSPLHF	TGTGCCAGCAGCTTACCAATGGGGAGCTCCTATAATTCACCCCTCCACTTT
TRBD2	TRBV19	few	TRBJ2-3	CASSIRLAHTDTQYF	TGTGCCAGTAGTATACGACTAGCGCACACAGATACGCAGTATTTT
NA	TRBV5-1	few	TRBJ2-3	CASSTQSDTQYF	TGCGCCAGCAGCACCCAATCCGATACGCAGTATTTT
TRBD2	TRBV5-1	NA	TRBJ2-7	CASSQLAGGPYEQYF	TGCGCCAGCAGCCAACTAGCGGGGGGACCCTACGAGCAGTACTTC
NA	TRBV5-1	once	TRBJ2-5	CASSLALAPPETQYF	TGCGCCAGCAGCTTGGCACTAGCCCCGCCAGAGACCCAGTACTTC
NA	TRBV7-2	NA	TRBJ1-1	CASSTRIDTEAFF	TGTGCCAGCAGCACCCGAATTGACACTGAAGCTTTCTTT
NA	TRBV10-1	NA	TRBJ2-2	CASSEPGDTGELFF	TGCGCCAGCAGCGAGCCAGGGGACACCGGGGAGCTGTTTTTT
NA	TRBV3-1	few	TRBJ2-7	CASSPPLGYEQYF	TGTGCCAGCAGCCCCCCGTTGGGGTACGAGCAGTACTTC
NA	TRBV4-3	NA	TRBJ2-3	CASSRSGTDTQYF	TGCGCCAGCAGCCGTTCAGGGACAGATACGCAGTATTTT
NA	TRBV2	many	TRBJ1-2	CASSEVGDPLYGYTF	TGTGCCAGCAGTGAAGTCGGGGATCCCCTTTATGGCTACACCTTC
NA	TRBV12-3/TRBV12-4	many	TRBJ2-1	CASPPSSIGGGEQFF	TGTGCCAGCCCACCTTCCTCGATTGGGGGAGGCGAGCAGTTCTTC
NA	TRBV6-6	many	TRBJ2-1	CASRAPGARREQFF	TGTGCCAGCAGGGCCCCGGGGGCGCGGCGAGAGCAGTTCTTC
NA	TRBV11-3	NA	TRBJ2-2	CASSLRQSTTGELFF	TGTGCCAGCAGCTTGAGACAGTCTACCACCGGGGAGCTGTTTTTT
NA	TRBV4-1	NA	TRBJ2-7	CASSQELWAPYEQYF	TGCGCCAGCAGCCAAGAGCTCTGGGCACCCTACGAGCAGTACTTC
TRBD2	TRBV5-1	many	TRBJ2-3	CASSTQAGGTDTQYF	TGCGCCAGCAGCACCCAAGCGGGAGGCACAGATACGCAGTATTTT
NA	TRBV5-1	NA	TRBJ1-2	CASSLAEVNYGYTF	TGCGCCAGCAGCTTGGCCGAAGTGAACTATGGCTACACCTTC
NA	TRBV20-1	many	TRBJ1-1	CSAKVNTEAFF	TGCAGTGCTAAGGTGAACACTGAAGCTTTCTTT
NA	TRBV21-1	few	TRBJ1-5	CASSTYRDHQPQHF	TGTGCCAGCAGCACATACAGGGATCATCAGCCCCAGCATTTT
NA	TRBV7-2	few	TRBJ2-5	CASSLDQGGQETQYF	TGTGCCAGCAGCTTAGACCAGGGAGGCCAAGAGACCCAGTACTTC
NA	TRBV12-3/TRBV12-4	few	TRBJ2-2	CASSLKIVTSGELFF	TGTGCCAGCAGCTTGAAGATCGTGACTTCCGGGGAGCTGTTTTTT
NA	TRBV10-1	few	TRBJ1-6	CATRRNSPLHF	TGCGCCACCCGGCGGAATTCACCCCTCCACTTT
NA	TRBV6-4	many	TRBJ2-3	CASSDCHTTLGVYF	TGTGCCAGCAGTGACTGCCACACGACCCTGGGAGTGTATTTT
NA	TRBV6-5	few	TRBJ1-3	CASSADTRPGNTIYF	TGTGCCAGCAGTGCGGACACCCGACCTGGAAACACCATATATTTT
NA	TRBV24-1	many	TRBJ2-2	CATSVGTDTGELFF	TGTGCCACCAGTGTCGGGACGGACACCGGGGAGCTGTTTTTT
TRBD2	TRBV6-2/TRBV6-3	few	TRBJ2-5	CASSTGLFKRGGQETQYF	TGTGCCAGCAGCACCGGCCTTTTCAAGCGGGGGGGACAAGAGACCCAGTACTTC
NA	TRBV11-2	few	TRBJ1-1	CASSLVDHQRVTEAFF	TGTGCCAGCAGCTTAGTTGACCACCAAAGAGTCACTGAAGCTTTCTTT
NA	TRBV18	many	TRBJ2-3	CASSPTPASDTDTQYF	TGTGCCAGCTCACCCACACCAGCTTCGGACACAGATACGCAGTATTTT
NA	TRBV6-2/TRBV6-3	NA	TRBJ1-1	CASSPGGGSREAFF	TGTGCCAGCAGTCCCGGTGGAGGGTCCAGGGAAGCTTTCTTT
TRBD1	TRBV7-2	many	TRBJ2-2	CASSPTGADTGELFF	TGTGCCAGCAGTCCCACAGGGGCGGACACCGGGGAGCTGTTTTTT
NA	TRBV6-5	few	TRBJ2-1	CASRDGQRGQFF	TGTGCCAGCAGGGATGGACAGCGGGGTCAGTTCTTC
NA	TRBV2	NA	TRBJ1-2	CASLGGRGYGYTF	TGTGCCAGCCTAGGAGGGCGCGGCTATGGCTACACCTTC
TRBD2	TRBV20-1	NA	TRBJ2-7	CSASGWGGSYEQYF	TGCAGTGCTAGTGGGTGGGGGGGCTCCTACGAGCAGTACTTC